The 22 T cell receptor beta chains below were found in one sample sequenced in a study of cytomegalovirus exposure and HLA in healthy donors. Vbeta (60) and Jbeta (13) primers were used in the PCR. The protocol was immunoSEQ multiplex PCR, while the TCRdb copy is restricted to in-frame clones and leaves out a portion. This repertoire shows 150,000 to 180,000 clones, around 79% found once; its top ten account for 2.8%. Sequencing was performed on PBMCs. The receptors come from a man between 18 and 35 years old in good health and CMV-seronegative.

V usage is TRBV5-4 and J usage is TRBJ2-7; 8 bases match TRBD2. Germline values: CDR1 SGHNT, CDR2 YYREEE (reference sequence). The CDR3 runs 16 residues. V shed 3 bases, J shed 4 bases, and the junction held 12 bases outside the gene matches. CDR3 DNA: TGTGCCAGCAGCTCGCGGTTGTCGGGGGGGATTTACGAGCAGTACGTC. As protein: CASSSRLSGGIYEQYV.

This clone was seen a few times. The chain joins TRBV2 to TRBJ1-3; D not certain. Trimming shortened V by 2 bases and J by 4 bases, and 15 bases separated the two germline ends. This CDR3 spans 16 amino acids. CDR1 SNHLY and CDR2 FYNNEI come from the germline V gene. The CDR3 nucleotides read TGTGCCAGCAGTGAAAAGGCTATACTAAACGGAAACACCATATATTTT. Translated: CASSEKAILNGNTIYF.

In its sample, this clone was seen a few times. The chain recombines TRBV7-3 with TRBJ2-6; D is unresolved. The CDR3 length is 17 residues. Germline loops: CDR1 SGHTA, CDR2 FQGTGA. V shed 1 base and J shed 0 bases, with 10 bases lying between them. Here the CDR3 DNA reads TGTGCCAGCAGCTTAAGTCTAACAGTCTCTGGGGCCAACGTCCTGACTTTC. As protein: CASSLSLTVSGANVLTF.

The chain combines TRBV14 with TRBJ2-3, with D perhaps TRBD2 (6 bases). Germline V lookup: CDR1 SGHDN, CDR2 FVKESK. V lost 3 bases to trimming and J lost 5 bases, with 15 bases between them. The CDR3 contains 15 residues. In nucleotides, the CDR3 is TGTGCCAGCAGCCACCAAGGGTGGGGGGAAGATACGCAGTATTTT. This translates into CASSHQGWGEDTQYF.

The chain recombines TRBV2 with TRBJ1-5; possibly TRBD1 for D (6 bases). The V gene lost 3 bases and the J gene lost 6 bases, with 6 bases spanning the gap. The germline V gene has CDR1 SNHLY and CDR2 FYNNEI. The CDR3 sequence is 12 residues long. Here the CDR3 reads CASSDRGQPQHF. Written as DNA, the CDR3 is TGTGCCAGCAGTGACAGGGGTCAGCCCCAGCATTTT.

The table lists this clone with a count of one. V gene TRBV27 combines with J gene TRBJ2-7; possibly TRBD1 for D (5 bases). Germline V gene lookup returns CDR1 MNHEY and CDR2 SMNVEV (reference sequence). V dropped 5 bases and J dropped 0 bases, with 8 bases sitting between them. The CDR3 loop spans 13 amino acids. The CDR3 region is CASSPGSSYEQYF. The CDR3 DNA reads as TGTGCCAGCAGTCCAGGGTCCTCCTACGAGCAGTACTTC.

The rearrangement links TRBV4-1 to TRBJ2-3; 9 nucleotides agree with TRBD2. The CDR3 spans 17 residues. Germline-derived CDR1 and CDR2 are MGHRA and YSYEKL. Unmatched junction bases numbered 11, after V lost 4 bases and J lost 3 bases. In DNA, the CDR3 is TGCGCCAGCAGCCCGAGCCGACTAGCGGAGCTAACAGATACGCAGTATTTT. It translates to CASSPSRLAELTDTQYF.

This clone has just one count. This chain uses TRBV2 with TRBJ1-4; D is unclear. V shed 8 bases and J shed 4 bases, with 20 bases lying between them. The CDR3 totals 16 residues. Germline V gene lookup returns CDR1 SNHLY and CDR2 FYNNEI. Here the CDR3 DNA reads TGTGCCAGCTCTCGATCACATACGGACTATAATGAAAAACTGTTTTTT. Its protein is CASSRSHTDYNEKLFF. Full variable domain (missing parts from reference TRBV2 and TRBJ1-4): EPEVTQTPSHQVTQMGQEVILRCVPISNHLYFYWYRQILGQKVEFLVSFYNNEISEKSEIFDDQFSVERPDGSNFTLKIRSTKLEDSAMYFCASSRSHTDYNEKLFFGSGTQLSVL.

The chain is built from TRBV5-1 and TRBJ1-5, with 10 bases lining up with TRBD1. The germline gives CDR1 SGHRS, CDR2 YFSETQ. Trimming at V came to 4 bases and at J to 3 bases, leaving 4 bases not matched to a gene. CDR3 length: 15 amino acids. The DNA of the CDR3 is TGCGCCAGCAGCCCGACAGGGGGCTACAATCAGCCCCAGCATTTT. Its translation: CASSPTGGYNQPQHF.

This rearrangement joins TRBV30 to TRBJ1-2; 9 positions agree with TRBD1. CDR1 is GTSNPN and CDR2 is SVGIG in the germline V gene (reference sequence). With 6 bases clipped from V and 7 bases from J, the junction kept 12 bases outside the gene matches. The CDR3 has 14 residues. The CDR3 DNA is TGTGCCTGTATTGACAGGGGGAAACCCCTTGGCTACACCTTC. Amino acids: CACIDRGKPLGYTF.

CDR3 sequence: CASSLVHFNYNEQFF. In DNA form, the CDR3 reads TGTGCCAGCAGCTTGGTTCACTTCAACTACAATGAGCAGTTCTTC. The chain is built from TRBV5-5 and TRBJ2-1; D is undetermined. Germline V gives CDR1 SGHKS, CDR2 YYEKEE (reference sequence). This CDR3 has 15 amino acids. The V end was cut by 0 bases, the J end by 3 bases, with 10 bases between. Using reference TRBV5-5 and TRBJ2-1 for the parts outside the CDR3, the full variable domain is DAGVTQSPTHLIKTRGQQVTLRCSPISGHKSVSWYQQVLGQGPQFIFQYYEKEERGRGNFPDRFSARQFPNYSSELNVNALLLGDSALYLCASSLVHFNYNEQFFGPGTRLTVL.

V and J are TRBV7-9 and TRBJ1-6; the D gene is possibly TRBD1 (6 bases). The V end was cut by 7 bases, the J end by 6 bases, with 16 bases between. Germline lookup yields CDR1 SEHNR and CDR2 FQNEAQ (reference sequence). CDR3 length equals 15 residues. The CDR3 DNA reads TGTGCCAGCACGACTGCAGGGGTTTCTAATTCACCCCTCCACTTT. It translates to CASTTAGVSNSPLHF.

The genes are TRBV7-3 and TRBJ2-1; D might be TRBD1 (5 bases). V dropped 2 bases and J dropped 6 bases, with 11 bases sitting between them. This CDR3 is built from 14 residues. Germline V gene data show CDR1 as SGHTA and CDR2 as FQGTGA. The CDR3 DNA reads as TGTGCCAGCAGCTTACTAGGGGTCGGCAATGAGCAGTTCTTC. Translated: CASSLLGVGNEQFF. The variable domain in full, completed from reference TRBV7-3 and TRBJ2-1, reads GAGVSQTPSNKVTEKGKYVELRCDPISGHTALYWYRQSLGQGPEFLIYFQGTGAADDSGLPNDRFFAVRPEGSVSTLKIQRTERGDSAVYLCASSLLGVGNEQFFGPGTRLTVL.

CDR3 sequence: CASSLGPGGEAGTQYF. The DNA of the CDR3 is TGCGCCAGCAGCTTGGGTCCCGGGGGAGAGGCTGGTACGCAGTATTTT. This chain links TRBV5-1 with TRBJ2-3, with TRBD2 as a possible D gene (6 bases). Germline V lookup: CDR1 SGHRS, CDR2 YFSETQ. V shed 0 bases and J shed 8 bases, with 19 bases lying between them. The CDR3 contains 16 residues.

The rearrangement joins TRBV9 to TRBJ1-5; D perhaps matches TRBD1 (6 bases). The CDR3 is 14 amino acids. The V and J ends lost 5 bases and 7 bases respectively, with 16 bases between them. CDR1 and CDR2 from the germline V gene are SGDLS and YYNGEE. Here the CDR3 DNA reads TGTGCCAGCAGAGCCCAGGGGCCACAGCAGCCCCAGCATTTT. Protein product: CASRAQGPQQPQHF.

The gene calls are TRBV5-1 and TRBJ2-2, with 7 bases that match TRBD1. The CDR3 sequence is 18 residues long. V dropped 4 bases and J dropped 0; count of bases not matched to a gene: 12. The germline gives CDR1 SGHRS, CDR2 YFSETQ. This chain's CDR3 is CASSENKWGQTNTGELFF. CDR3 coding DNA: TGCGCCAGCAGCGAAAACAAGTGGGGACAGACGAACACCGGGGAGCTGTTTTTT.

The rearrangement uses TRBV27 and TRBJ1-6, with 7 bases matching TRBD1. Germline trimming cut 6 bases from V and 10 bases from J; bases unmatched to any gene: 12. Germline values: CDR1 MNHEY, CDR2 SMNVEV (reference sequence). This CDR3 has 15 amino acids. The CDR3 loop reads CASSRDREAGSPLHF. Written as DNA, the CDR3 is TGTGCCAGCAGCCGCGACAGGGAAGCAGGATCACCCCTCCACTTT.

The rearrangement joins TRBV6-1 to TRBJ1-2, with D tentatively TRBD1 (6 bases). The CDR3 extends over 14 amino acids. Trimming stripped 5 bases from V and 0 bases from J, with 10 bases between. Germline V gene lookup returns CDR1 MNHNS and CDR2 SASEGT. DNA for the CDR3: TGTGCCAGCAGTCGGGACATCGCTAACTATGGCTACACCTTC. As protein: CASSRDIANYGYTF.

The chain links TRBV27 to TRBJ1-1; no reliable D call. Germline CDR1 MNHEY, CDR2 SMNVEV (reference sequence). The V end was cut by 6 bases, the J end by 11 bases, with 13 bases between. This CDR3 has 11 amino acids. The CDR3 bases are TGTGCCAGCAGGGCACGCGGTTGTGCTTTCTTT. Protein: CASRARGCAFF.

V gene TRBV6-5 combines with J gene TRBJ1-5; D uncertain. Between the trimmed V and J ends, which lost 2 bases and 4 bases, there was a span of 6 bases. This CDR3 has 13 amino acids. Per germline, CDR1 MNHEY and CDR2 SVGAGI. CDR3 nucleotides: TGTGCCAGCAGTTACAGCGAAAATCAGCCCCAGCATTTT. Protein sequence: CASSYSENQPQHF.

The V gene is TRBV10-2, the J gene TRBJ1-1; perhaps TRBD1 as D (5 bases). The CDR3 is 13 amino acids. Germline V CDR1 and CDR2: WSHSY, SAAADI. The V gene lost 6 bases and the J gene lost 4 bases, with 12 bases spanning the gap. The CDR3 loop reads CASRGRVSTEAFF. The CDR3 coding sequence is TGCGCCAGCAGAGGCAGGGTGAGCACTGAAGCTTTCTTT.

The chain couples TRBV5-4 to TRBJ1-1, with D perhaps TRBD1 (5 bases). V dropped 4 bases and J dropped 1 base, with 8 bases sitting between them. CDR3 length: 13 amino acids. Germline values: CDR1 SGHNT, CDR2 YYREEE (reference sequence). CDR3 protein: CASSRDRNTEAFF. Here the CDR3 DNA reads TGTGCCAGCAGCCGAGACAGGAACACTGAAGCTTTCTTT.